The clone carrying this TCR beta chain has at least ten counts. Germline V gene sequence: CDR1 SGDLS, CDR2 YYNGEE. The CDR3 consists of 14 residues. Trimming pared 3 bases from V and 7 bases from J, leaving 17 bases between. Amplifying from RNA transcripts, the study obtained TCR beta CDR3 regions. First-round RT-PCR with HTBI primers preceded a second-round multiplex PCR. TCRdb itself ran the multiplex PCR reads through MiXCR, one entry per CDR3 protein. Of about 400,000 distinct CDR3 sequences listed, around 16% are singletons. The sample comes from a study of Graves' ophthalmopathy and Graves' hyperthyroidism. Looking at the study overall: Researchers obtained peripheral blood at initial diagnosis, before any treatment had begun.

The sample consisted of peripheral blood. V and J are TRBV9 and TRBJ2-7; D is uncertain. This receptor was obtained from a woman between 18 and 29 years old with Graves' ophthalmopathy. Here the CDR3 reads CASSAQWVPNEQYF. As DNA, the CDR3 is TGTGCCAGCAGCGCTCAGTGGGTTCCTAATGAGCAGTACTTC. Complete variable domain (other parts from reference TRBV9 and TRBJ2-7): DSGVTQTPKHLITATGQRVTLRCSPRSGDLSVYWYQQSLDQGLQFLIQYYNGEERAKGNILERFSAQQFPDLHSELNLSSLELGDSALYFCASSAQWVPNEQYFGPGTRLTVT.